Listed below are T cell receptor beta chains from one sample, sequenced in a study of cytomegalovirus exposure and HLA in healthy donors. Assay used: immunoSEQ multiplex PCR; TCRdb lists only in-frame clones, some missing. This table holds some 150,000 clones, around 79% found once. Sequenced sample: PBMCs. The receptors were sampled from a man under 40 in good health and CMV-seropositive. Each CDR3 is given with its conserved first and last residue. Fields, in order: J gene, V gene, D gene, clone size, CDR3 DNA, CDR3 protein. D genes are given only for firm matches. Only some rows state a clone size, as once, few, many or a class for expanded clones.

TRBJ2-5	TRBV9	TRBD2	.	TGTGCCAGCAGCGTAGGCGATAGCGGGAGCGCGGAGACCCAGTACTTC	CASSVGDSGSAETQYF
TRBJ2-3	TRBV30	TRBD2	.	TGTGCCTGGAGTGTTGGGCTAGCGGGAGCAAGCACAGATACGCAGTATTTT	CAWSVGLAGASTDTQYF
TRBJ2-7	TRBV18	TRBD2	.	TGTGCCAGCTCACCGACTAGCGGGGGGTCCTACGAGCAGTACTTC	CASSPTSGGSYEQYF
TRBJ2-6	TRBV10-1	TRBD1	.	TGCGCCAGAAATAAGGGGGCAGCTAGCTCTGGGGCCAACGTCCTGACTTTC	CARNKGAASSGANVLTF
TRBJ2-1	TRBV14	TRBD2	.	TGTGCCAGCAGCCAGGGACTAGCGGGGACAAAATATTGGAATGAGCAGTTCTTC	CASSQGLAGTKYWNEQFF
TRBJ1-2	TRBV6-1	.	few	TGTGCCAGCAGTGATAAGCGGGGCTACACCTTC	CASSDKRGYTF
TRBJ1-2	TRBV9	TRBD1	.	TGTGCCAGCAGCCCCGCCTTGGACAGGGGGCATGGCTACACCTTC	CASSPALDRGHGYTF
TRBJ2-3	TRBV4-1	.	.	TGCGCCAGCAGCCCTCGTCAGTGGGGGGAGAGGGCAGATACGCAGTATTTT	CASSPRQWGERADTQYF
TRBJ2-2	TRBV6-1	.	.	TGTGCCAGCAGTACTCAGGGTGACGGGGAGCTGTTTTTT	CASSTQGDGELFF
TRBJ2-7	TRBV18	TRBD1	.	TGTGCCAGCTCACTAGGGACAGTTTCCTCCTACGAGCAGTACTTC	CASSLGTVSSYEQYF
TRBJ2-1	TRBV29-1	.	.	TGCAGCGTTGAGACCTTAGGAGGGGTCCCCTACAATGAGCAGTTCTTC	CSVETLGGVPYNEQFF
TRBJ1-5	TRBV30	.	.	TGTGCCTGGAACCCCCCCGGCAGGCTTGGAAATCAGCCCCAGCATTTT	CAWNPPGRLGNQPQHF
TRBJ1-2	TRBV6-5	.	.	TGTGCCAGCAGTTACTCATCGGGATCCTATGGCTACACCTTC	CASSYSSGSYGYTF
TRBJ1-5	TRBV4-3	.	.	TGCGCCAGCAGCCAAGTTTGGAAGCGAGGACAGCCCCAGCATTTT	CASSQVWKRGQPQHF
TRBJ2-7	TRBV5-1	.	.	TGCGCCAGCAGCTCGAGGACAGCGAGCTCCTACGAGCAGTACTTC	CASSSRTASSYEQYF
TRBJ2-5	TRBV9	.	.	.	CASSVGGGTLPYF
TRBJ2-3	TRBV5-1	TRBD2	.	TGCGCCAGCAGCTCTCTCCCAGCGGGAGGCCCAACAGATACGCAGTATTTT	CASSSLPAGGPTDTQYF
TRBJ2-7	TRBV6-5	.	.	TGTGCCAGCAGTTACTCGACCGGGAGCGGGGAGCAGTACTTC	CASSYSTGSGEQYF
TRBJ2-2	TRBV9	.	.	TGTGCCAGCAGCTCCAACAGGGAGGGGACCGGGGAGCTGTTTTTT	CASSSNREGTGELFF
TRBJ2-5	TRBV30	.	.	TGTGCCTGGAGCTTCCTGGAGACCCAGTACTTC	CAWSFLETQYF
TRBJ1-1	TRBV7-8	.	.	TGTGCCAGCAGCGCGACCGGACAGATTAACACTGAAGCTTTCTTT	CASSATGQINTEAFF
TRBJ2-6	TRBV4-1	.	once	TGCGCCAGCAGCCAAGTTTCTGGGGCCAACGGCCTGACTTTC	CASSQVSGANGLTF
TRBJ1-4	TRBV6-6	.	.	TGTGCCAGCGCGCAGGGAGGTGGCGAAAAACTGTTTTTT	CASAQGGGEKLFF
TRBJ2-7	TRBV7-8	TRBD2	.	TGTGCCAGCAGTCAAAAGCGGGCGGGGGGTTCCTACGAGCAGTACTTC	CASSQKRAGGSYEQYF
TRBJ1-1	TRBV29-1	TRBD1	.	TGCAGCGTTGATGCTTCAGGGGGCAAAGCTTTCTTT	CSVDASGGKAFF
TRBJ1-1	TRBV5-4	TRBD1	.	TGTGCCAGCAGCCCCCCGGGACAGCCCAACACTGAAGCTTTCTTT	CASSPPGQPNTEAFF
TRBJ2-5	TRBV11-3	.	.	TGTGCCAGCAGCTTAGGAGCAGGGGAAGAGACCCAGTACTTC	CASSLGAGEETQYF
TRBJ2-2	TRBV29-1	.	.	TGCAGCGTGGTGGACTCCGGTAGAGGAGGCGGGGAGCTGTTTTTT	CSVVDSGRGGGELFF
TRBJ2-5	TRBV2	.	.	TGTGCCAGCAGTGTTCTGCAAGAGACCCAGTACTTC	CASSVLQETQYF
TRBJ1-2	TRBV11-1	.	few	TGTGCCAGCAGCTTCGGTTCCTACCGAGGCTACACCTTC	CASSFGSYRGYTF
TRBJ2-7	TRBV7-8	TRBD1	.	TGTGCCAGCAGCGCCAGGACAGGCTCCTACGAGCAGTACTTC	CASSARTGSYEQYF
TRBJ2-7	TRBV30	.	once	TGTGCCTGGAAATCTCACGAGCAGTACTTC	CAWKSHEQYF
TRBJ1-2	TRBV14	TRBD1	.	TGTGCCAGCAGTCCCGACAGGGTCTATGGCTACACCTTC	CASSPDRVYGYTF
TRBJ2-5	TRBV4-2	.	medium-sized	TGTGCCAGCAGCCAAGGATCAGGGACCCAGTACTTC	CASSQGSGTQYF
TRBJ1-1	TRBV9	.	once	TGTGCCAGCAGCGCCCATCCCAGGGGTAGGGACACTGAAGCTTTCTTT	CASSAHPRGRDTEAFF
TRBJ2-2	TRBV12-5	TRBD2	.	TGTGCTAGTGGTTTGGACCTAGCGGGGGGGAACACCGGGGAGCTGTTTTTT	CASGLDLAGGNTGELFF
TRBJ2-7	TRBV30	TRBD2	.	TGTGCCTGGAGTGTACCAGCGGGAGTCTCCTACGAGCAGTACTTC	CAWSVPAGVSYEQYF
TRBJ1-2	TRBV6-5	.	.	TGTGCCGGCAGTTTGGTAGGGGCCTCGTCATACACCTTC	CAGSLVGASSYTF
TRBJ2-4	TRBV14	.	.	TGTGCCAGCAGCCAAGGAGGCAGATCGGACATTCAGTACTTC	CASSQGGRSDIQYF
TRBJ2-2	TRBV7-9	.	.	TGTGCCAGCAGCTTCGGGAGTGCGGGACGGGAGCTGTTTTTT	CASSFGSAGRELFF
TRBJ1-1	TRBV10-3	.	.	TGTGCCATCAGTGAGGTCTTTAGGGGAAAGGGTGAAGCTTTCTTT	CAISEVFRGKGEAFF
TRBJ2-5	TRBV29-1	.	once	TGCAGCGTAAATGCCGGGGAGACCCAGTACTTC	CSVNAGETQYF
TRBJ1-2	TRBV6-1	.	.	TGTGCCAGCACCCCAGTGCGGCTATATGGCTACACCTTC	CASTPVRLYGYTF
TRBJ2-3	TRBV28	.	.	TGTGCCAGCAGTGACAGGCTGATCACAGATACGCAGTATTTT	CASSDRLITDTQYF
TRBJ2-5	TRBV27	TRBD1	few	TGTGCCAGCAGGGCCTCGGACAGGGTCGTTGAGACCCAGTACTTC	CASRASDRVVETQYF
TRBJ2-3	TRBV9	.	.	TGTGCCAGCAGCGGGATAGGGGGGGCAGATACGCAGTATTTT	CASSGIGGADTQYF
TRBJ1-2	TRBV7-3	.	.	TGTGCCAGCAGCTTAAACCACGGGGATGGCTACACCTTC	CASSLNHGDGYTF
TRBJ1-1	TRBV28	.	.	TGTGCCAGTACAATATCCACTGAAGCTTTCTTT	CASTISTEAFF
TRBJ1-2	TRBV30	TRBD1	.	TGTGCCTGGATGGGACAGGAAAGTTTTGGGGGCTACACCTTC	CAWMGQESFGGYTF
TRBJ2-1	TRBV20-1	.	.	TGCAGTGCTAGGATCCCCGAGCCGTTCTTC	CSARIPEPFF
TRBJ1-5	TRBV27	.	.	TGTGCCAGCAGTTCCATATTAGCAAATCAGCCCCAGCATTTT	CASSSILANQPQHF
TRBJ2-3	TRBV4-1	TRBD1	few	TGCGCCAGCAGACAACCGGGACAGGGAACAGATACGCAGTATTTT	CASRQPGQGTDTQYF
TRBJ2-4	TRBV19	TRBD2	.	TGTGCCAGTAACCAGCGGGAGAATTTAAACATTCAGTACTTC	CASNQRENLNIQYF
TRBJ2-1	TRBV4-2	.	.	TGTGCCAGCAGCCAAGATACTAGCTACAAAAGGGAGCAGTTCTTC	CASSQDTSYKREQFF